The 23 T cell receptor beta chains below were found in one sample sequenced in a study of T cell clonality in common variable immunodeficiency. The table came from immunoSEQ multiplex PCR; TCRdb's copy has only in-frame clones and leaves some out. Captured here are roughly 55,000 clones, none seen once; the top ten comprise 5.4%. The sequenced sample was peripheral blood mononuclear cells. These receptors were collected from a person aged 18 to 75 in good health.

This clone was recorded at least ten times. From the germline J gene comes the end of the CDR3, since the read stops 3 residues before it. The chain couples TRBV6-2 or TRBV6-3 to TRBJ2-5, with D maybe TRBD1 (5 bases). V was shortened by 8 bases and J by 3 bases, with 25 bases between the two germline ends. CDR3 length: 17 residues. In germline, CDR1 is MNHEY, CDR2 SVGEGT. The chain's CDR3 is CASRQGRWMREEETQYF. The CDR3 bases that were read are TGTGCCAGCCGGCAGGGCAGGTGGATGAGAGAGGAAGAGACC.

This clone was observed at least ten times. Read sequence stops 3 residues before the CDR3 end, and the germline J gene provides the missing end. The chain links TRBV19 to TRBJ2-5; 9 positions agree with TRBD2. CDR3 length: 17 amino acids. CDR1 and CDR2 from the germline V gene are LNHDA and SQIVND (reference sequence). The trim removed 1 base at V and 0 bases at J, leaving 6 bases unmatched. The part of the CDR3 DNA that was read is TGTGCCAGTAGTATAGCGGTTAGCGGGGGTTACCAAGAGACC. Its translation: CASSIAVSGGYQET. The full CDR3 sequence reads CASSIAVSGGYQETQYF.

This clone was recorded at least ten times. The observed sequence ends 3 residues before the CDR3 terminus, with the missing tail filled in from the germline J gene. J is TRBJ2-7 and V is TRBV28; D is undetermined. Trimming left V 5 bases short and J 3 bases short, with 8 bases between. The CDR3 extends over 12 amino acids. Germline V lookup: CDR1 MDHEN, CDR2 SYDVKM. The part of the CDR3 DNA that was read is TGTGCCAGCAGTCCCCCCAGCTACGAG. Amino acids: CASSPPSYE. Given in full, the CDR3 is CASSPPSYEQYF.

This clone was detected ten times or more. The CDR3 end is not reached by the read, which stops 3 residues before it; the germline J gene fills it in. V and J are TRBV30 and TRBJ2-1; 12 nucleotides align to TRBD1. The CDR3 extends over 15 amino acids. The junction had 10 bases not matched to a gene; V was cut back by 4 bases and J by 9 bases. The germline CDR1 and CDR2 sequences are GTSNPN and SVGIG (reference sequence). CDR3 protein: CAWIPGTGGRGEQFF. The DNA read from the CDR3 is TGTGCCTGGATTCCCGGGACAGGGGGCCGAGGTGAG.

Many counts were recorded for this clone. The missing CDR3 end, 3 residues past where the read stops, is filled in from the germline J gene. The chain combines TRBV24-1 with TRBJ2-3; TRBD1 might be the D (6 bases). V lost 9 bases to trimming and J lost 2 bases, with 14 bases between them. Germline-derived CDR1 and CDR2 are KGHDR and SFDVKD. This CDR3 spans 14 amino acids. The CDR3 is CATGTDRSTDTQYF. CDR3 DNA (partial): TGTGCCACCGGAACCGACAGGTCCACAGATACG.

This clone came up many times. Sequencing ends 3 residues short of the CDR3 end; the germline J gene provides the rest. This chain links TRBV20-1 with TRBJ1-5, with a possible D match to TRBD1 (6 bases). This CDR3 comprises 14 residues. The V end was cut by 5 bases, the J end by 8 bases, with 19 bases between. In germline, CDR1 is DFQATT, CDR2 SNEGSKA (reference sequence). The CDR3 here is CSAQSYGQREPQHF. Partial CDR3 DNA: TGCAGTGCTCAGAGTTATGGACAGAGGGAGCCC.

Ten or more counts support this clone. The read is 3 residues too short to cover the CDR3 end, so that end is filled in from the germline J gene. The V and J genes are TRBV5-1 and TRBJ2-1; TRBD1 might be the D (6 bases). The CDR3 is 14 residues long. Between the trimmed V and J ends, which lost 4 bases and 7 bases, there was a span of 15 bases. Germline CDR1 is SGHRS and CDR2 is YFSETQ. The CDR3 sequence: CASSGFLGGNEQFF. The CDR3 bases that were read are TGCGCCAGCAGCGGGTTCTTAGGGGGTAATGAG.

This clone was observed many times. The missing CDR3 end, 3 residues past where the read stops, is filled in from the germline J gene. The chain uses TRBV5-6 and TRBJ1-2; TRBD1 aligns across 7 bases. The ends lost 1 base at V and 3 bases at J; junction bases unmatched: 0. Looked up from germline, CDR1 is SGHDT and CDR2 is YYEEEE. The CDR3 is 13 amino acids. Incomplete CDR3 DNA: TGTGCCAGCAGCTTGCAGGGGGACTATGGC. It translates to CASSLQGDYG. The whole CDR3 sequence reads CASSLQGDYGYTF.

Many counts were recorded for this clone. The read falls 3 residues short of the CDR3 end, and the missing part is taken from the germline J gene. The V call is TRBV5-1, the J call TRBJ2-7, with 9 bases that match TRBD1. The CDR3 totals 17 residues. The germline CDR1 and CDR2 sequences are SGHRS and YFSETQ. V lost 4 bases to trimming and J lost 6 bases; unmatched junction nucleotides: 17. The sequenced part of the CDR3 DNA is TGCGCCAGCAGCCCAACCCCCCTGGGACAGGGCCCCTCCGAG. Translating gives CASSPTPLGQGPSE. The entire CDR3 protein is CASSPTPLGQGPSEQYF.

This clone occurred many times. CDR3 in amino acids: CASSLEHRGVGNTIYF. The CDR3 bases that were read are TGCGCCAGCAGCTTGGAACACAGGGGCGTCGGAAACACC. This chain uses TRBV5-1 with TRBJ1-3; TRBD1 matches 7 bases. The read terminates 3 residues before the CDR3 end, so the remaining end is supplied by the germline J gene. Trimming at V came to 0 bases and at J to 4 bases, leaving 7 bases not matched to a gene. CDR3 length: 16 residues. Germline CDR1 reads SGHRS; CDR2 reads YFSETQ.

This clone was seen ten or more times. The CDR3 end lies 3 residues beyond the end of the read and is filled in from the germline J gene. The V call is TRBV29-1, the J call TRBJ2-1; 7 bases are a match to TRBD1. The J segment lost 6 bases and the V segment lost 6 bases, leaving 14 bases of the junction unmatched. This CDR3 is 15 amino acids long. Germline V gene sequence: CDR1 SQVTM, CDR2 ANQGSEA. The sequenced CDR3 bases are TGCAGCGTACGGGACAGATCCTCCCCGGGCAATGAG. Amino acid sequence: CSVRDRSSPGNE. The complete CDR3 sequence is CSVRDRSSPGNEQFF.

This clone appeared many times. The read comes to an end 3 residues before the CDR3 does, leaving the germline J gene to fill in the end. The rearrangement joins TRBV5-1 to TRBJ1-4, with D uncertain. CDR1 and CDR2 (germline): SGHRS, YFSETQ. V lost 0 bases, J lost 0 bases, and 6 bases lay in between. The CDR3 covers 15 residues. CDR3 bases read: TGCGCCAGCAGCTTGGCAGGTTCAACTAATGAAAAA. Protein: CASSLAGSTNEK. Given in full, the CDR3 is CASSLAGSTNEKLFF.

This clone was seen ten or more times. The sequenced CDR3 bases are TGTGCCAGTACGGGGGGACCGGTCTATGGC. As protein: CASTGGPVYG. The entire CDR3 is CASTGGPVYGYTF. V gene TRBV19 combines with J gene TRBJ1-2; the D gene is possibly TRBD1 (5 bases). The read terminates 3 residues before the CDR3 end, so the remaining end is supplied by the germline J gene. In germline, CDR1 is LNHDA, CDR2 SQIVND (reference sequence). The germline V and J ends were trimmed by 7 bases and 4 bases, with 13 bases remaining between them. The CDR3 covers 13 residues.

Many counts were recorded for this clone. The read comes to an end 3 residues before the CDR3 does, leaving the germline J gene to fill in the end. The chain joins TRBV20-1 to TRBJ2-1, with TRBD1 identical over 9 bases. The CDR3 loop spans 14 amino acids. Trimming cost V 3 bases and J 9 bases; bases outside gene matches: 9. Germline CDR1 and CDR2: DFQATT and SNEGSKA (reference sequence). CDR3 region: CSARARTGVGEQFF. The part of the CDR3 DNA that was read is TGCAGTGCTAGGGCCCGGACAGGGGTTGGTGAG.

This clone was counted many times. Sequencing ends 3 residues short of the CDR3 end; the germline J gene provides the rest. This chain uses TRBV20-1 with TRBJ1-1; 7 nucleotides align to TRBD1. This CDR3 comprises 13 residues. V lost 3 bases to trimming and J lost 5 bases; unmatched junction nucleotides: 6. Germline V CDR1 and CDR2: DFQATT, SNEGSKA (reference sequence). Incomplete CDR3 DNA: TGCAGTGCTAGGCGAACAGGGGAAACTGAA. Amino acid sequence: CSARRTGETE. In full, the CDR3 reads CSARRTGETEAFF.

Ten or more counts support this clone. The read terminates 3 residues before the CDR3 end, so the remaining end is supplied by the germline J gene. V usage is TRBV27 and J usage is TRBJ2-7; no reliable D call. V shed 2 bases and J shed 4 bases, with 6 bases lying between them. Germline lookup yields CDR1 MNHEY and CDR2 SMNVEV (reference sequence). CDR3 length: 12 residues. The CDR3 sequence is CASSLTGYEQYF. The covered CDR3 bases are TGTGCCAGCAGTTTAACGGGTTACGAG.

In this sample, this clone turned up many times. CDR3 residues: CASSYLPTSGSQGTQYF. The DNA read from the CDR3 is TGTGCCAGCAGTTACCTCCCGACTAGCGGGAGTCAGGGGACC. The V call is TRBV6-2 or TRBV6-3, the J call TRBJ2-5; 12 nucleotides agree with TRBD2. The read halts 3 residues ahead of the CDR3 end, with the missing end drawn from the germline J gene. V was clipped by 2 bases and J by 7 bases; unmatched bases: 11. The germline CDR1 and CDR2 sequences are MNHEY and SVGEGT. This CDR3 spans 17 amino acids.

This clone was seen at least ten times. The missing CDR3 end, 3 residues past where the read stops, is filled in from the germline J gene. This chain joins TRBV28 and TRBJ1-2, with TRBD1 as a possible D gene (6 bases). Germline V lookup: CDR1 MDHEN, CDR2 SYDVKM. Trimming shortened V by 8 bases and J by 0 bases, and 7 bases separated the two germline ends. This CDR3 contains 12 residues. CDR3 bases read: TGTGCCAGCTACAGGGCTAACTATGGC. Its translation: CASYRANYG. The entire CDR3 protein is CASYRANYGYTF.

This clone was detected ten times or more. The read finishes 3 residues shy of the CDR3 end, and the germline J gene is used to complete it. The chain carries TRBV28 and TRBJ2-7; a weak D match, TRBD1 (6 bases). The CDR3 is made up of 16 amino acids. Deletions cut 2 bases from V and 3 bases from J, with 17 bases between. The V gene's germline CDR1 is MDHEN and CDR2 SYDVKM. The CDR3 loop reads CASSLLWTALSYEQYF. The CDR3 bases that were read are TGTGCCAGCAGTTTACTCTGGACAGCGTTGAGCTACGAG.

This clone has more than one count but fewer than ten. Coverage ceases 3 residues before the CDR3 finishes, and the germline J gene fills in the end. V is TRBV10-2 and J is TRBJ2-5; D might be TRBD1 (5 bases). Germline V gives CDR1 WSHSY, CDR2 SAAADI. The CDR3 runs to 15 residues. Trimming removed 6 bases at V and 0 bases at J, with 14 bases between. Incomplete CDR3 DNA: TGCGCCAGCAGCCCAGGGATCCAGTACCAAGAGACC. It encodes CASSPGIQYQET. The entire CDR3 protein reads CASSPGIQYQETQYF.

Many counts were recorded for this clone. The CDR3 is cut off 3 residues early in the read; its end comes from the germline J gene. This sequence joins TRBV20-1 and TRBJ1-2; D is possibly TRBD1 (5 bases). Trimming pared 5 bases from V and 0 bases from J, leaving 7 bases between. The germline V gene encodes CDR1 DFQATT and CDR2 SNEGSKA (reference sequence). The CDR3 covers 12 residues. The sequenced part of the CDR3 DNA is TGCAGTGCTCCGGGGGCTAACTATGGC. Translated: CSAPGANYG. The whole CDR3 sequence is CSAPGANYGYTF.

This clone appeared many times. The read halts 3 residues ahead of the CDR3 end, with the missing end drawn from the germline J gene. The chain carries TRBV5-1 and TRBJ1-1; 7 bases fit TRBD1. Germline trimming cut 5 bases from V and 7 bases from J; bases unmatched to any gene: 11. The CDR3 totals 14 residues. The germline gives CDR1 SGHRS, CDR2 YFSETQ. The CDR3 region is CASSFGQARDEAFF. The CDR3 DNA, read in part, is TGCGCCAGCAGTTTCGGACAGGCCCGGGATGAA.

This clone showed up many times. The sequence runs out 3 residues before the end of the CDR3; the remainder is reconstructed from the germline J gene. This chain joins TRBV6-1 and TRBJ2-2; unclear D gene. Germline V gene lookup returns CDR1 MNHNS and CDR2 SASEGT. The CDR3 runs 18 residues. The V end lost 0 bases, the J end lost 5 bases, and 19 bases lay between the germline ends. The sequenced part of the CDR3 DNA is TGTGCCAGCAGTGAAGCACCGGCCCGACTGGGTGGGACCGGGGAG. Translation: CASSEAPARLGGTGE. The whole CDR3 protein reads CASSEAPARLGGTGELFF.